The 24 T cell receptor beta chains below come from one sample, sequenced in a study of T-cell memory formation after mild COVID-19. From the 5' RACE reads, TCRdb called clonotypes with MiXCR, one entry per CDR3 protein. Of a few hundred thousand distinct CDR3 sequences in the sample, approximately 14% were seen once. Sequences were obtained from PBMCs or a T cell subset sorted from them (not recorded which). These receptors were collected from a man younger than 35 who had mild COVID-19 (a few samples of this study predate the infection). Cell type and time point are not known.

The chain is built from TRBV18 and TRBJ1-1; no definite D call. V shed 5 bases and J shed 1 base, with 11 bases lying between them. The CDR3 extends over 14 amino acids. The V gene's germline CDR1 is KGHSH and CDR2 LQKENI. CDR3 nucleotide sequence: TGTGCCAGCTCAAGAGGCGCCCAGAACACTGAAGCTTTCTTT. It specifies CASSRGAQNTEAFF.

The V gene is TRBV6-5, the J gene TRBJ2-1; tentatively, D is TRBD1 (5 bases). The germline CDR1 and CDR2 sequences are MNHEY and SVGAGI. Trimming took off 0 bases at V and 2 bases at J, with 17 bases between the two ends. The length of the CDR3 is 18 residues. CDR3 protein: CASSYSGQAVLTYNEQFF. The DNA for the CDR3 is TGTGCCAGCAGTTACTCGGGGCAGGCTGTGTTGACCTACAATGAGCAGTTCTTC.

The chain has TRBV11-2 and TRBJ2-5, with a weak D call TRBD1 (7 bases). The CDR3 is 16 residues long. V lost 1 base and J 5 bases, leaving 17 bases between the germline ends. CDR1 is SGHAT, CDR2 FQNNGV, per germline. The CDR3 DNA reads TGTGCCAGCAGCTTAGTCACAGGGGAGGTTTCGGAGACCCAGTACTTC. It encodes CASSLVTGEVSETQYF.

The rearrangement joins TRBV5-6 to TRBJ2-5, with 7 bases identical to TRBD1. Trimming removed 1 base from V and 0 bases from J; junction bases left unmatched: 3. This CDR3 is built from 15 residues. The germline CDR1 and CDR2 sequences are SGHDT and YYEEEE. The CDR3 sequence: CASSLRGLYQETQYF. The CDR3 DNA reads as TGTGCCAGCAGCTTGAGGGGGCTGTACCAAGAGACCCAGTACTTC.

V is TRBV9 and J is TRBJ2-1; the match to TRBD2 covers 8 bases. V lost 0 bases, J lost 5 bases, and 13 bases stayed unmatched. The CDR3 loop spans 18 amino acids. Germline V gene lookup returns CDR1 SGDLS and CDR2 YYNGEE. The CDR3 is CASSVGGRSGGIHNEQFF. In DNA, the CDR3 is TGTGCCAGCAGCGTAGGAGGGCGAAGCGGGGGTATCCACAATGAGCAGTTCTTC.

The V and J genes are TRBV2 and TRBJ2-7, with D maybe TRBD1 (5 bases). Germline values: CDR1 SNHLY, CDR2 FYNNEI. V dropped 4 bases and J dropped 2 bases, with 12 bases sitting between them. There are 14 residues in the CDR3. The CDR3 protein is CASSGSGKTYEQYV. The CDR3 bases are TGTGCCAGCAGTGGTTCAGGGAAAACCTACGAGCAGTACGTC.

This clonotype has at least ten counts. CDR3 residues: CASSYSVNQPQHF. In DNA, the CDR3 is TGTGCCAGCAGTTATAGTGTCAATCAGCCCCAGCATTTT. The chain employs TRBV6-5 and TRBJ1-5; D is undetermined. The CDR3 totals 13 residues. The germline gives CDR1 MNHEY, CDR2 SVGAGI. V was trimmed by 3 bases and J by 3 bases, leaving 6 bases between them.

The rearrangement uses TRBV5-1 and TRBJ2-6; tentatively, D is TRBD1 or TRBD2 (5 bases each). CDR3 size: 15 residues. Deletions cut 0 bases from V and 2 bases from J, with 6 bases between. Germline V gene sequence: CDR1 SGHRS, CDR2 YFSETQ. In DNA form, the CDR3 reads TGCGCCAGCAGCTTGGTGGGACCTGGGGCCAACGTCCTGACTTTC. Translation: CASSLVGPGANVLTF.

This clonotype was found a few times. V gene TRBV15 combines with J gene TRBJ2-1, with D perhaps matching TRBD1 (7 bases). CDR1 and CDR2 from the germline V gene are LNHNV and YYDKDF (reference sequence). Trimming removed 3 bases at V and 8 bases at J, with 17 bases between. This CDR3 contains 15 residues. CDR3 in DNA: TGTGCCACCAGCAGTACTTACAGGGGAGGAGATGAGCAGTTCTTC. Encoded protein: CATSSTYRGGDEQFF.

This clonotype was seen a handful of times. The rearrangement uses TRBV6-5 and TRBJ2-1; the D gene is possibly TRBD1 (5 bases). Trimming cost V 8 bases and J 2 bases, with 10 bases left between them. This CDR3 has 13 amino acids. The germline V gene has CDR1 MNHEY and CDR2 SVGAGI. The CDR3 loop is CASRVGAYNEQFF. CDR3 sequence (DNA): TGTGCCAGCCGAGTAGGGGCCTACAATGAGCAGTTCTTC.

The table lists this clonotype with a few counts. The chain links TRBV19 to TRBJ1-1; D unclear. Germline V gene sequence: CDR1 LNHDA, CDR2 SQIVND (reference sequence). The CDR3 runs 13 residues. Trimming took off 3 bases at V and 6 bases at J, with 11 bases between the two ends. The CDR3 sequence is CASSIAAGSEAFF. For the CDR3, the DNA is TGTGCCAGTAGTATTGCAGCGGGGTCTGAAGCTTTCTTT.

This clonotype has a handful of counts. DNA for the CDR3: TGCGCCAGCAGCCAGAGGACTAGCGGGGCCAATGAGCAGTTCTTC. It yields the protein CASSQRTSGANEQFF. This chain uses TRBV4-1 with TRBJ2-1; the match to TRBD2 covers 12 bases. Trimming at V came to 3 bases and at J to 6 bases, leaving 3 bases not matched to a gene. The germline gives CDR1 MGHRA, CDR2 YSYEKL. The CDR3 totals 15 residues.

This clonotype has ten or more counts. This rearrangement joins TRBV7-2 to TRBJ1-1, with 8 bases lining up with TRBD1. CDR1 and CDR2 (germline): SGHTA, FQGNSA. The trim removed 1 base at V and 0 bases at J, leaving 1 base unmatched. There are 15 residues in the CDR3. The CDR3 spells CASSLGTGMNTEAFF. As DNA, the CDR3 is TGTGCCAGCAGCTTAGGGACAGGGATGAACACTGAAGCTTTCTTT.

The table lists this clonotype with many counts. This chain uses TRBV4-2 with TRBJ2-7, with D perhaps matching TRBD1 (5 bases). This CDR3 is built from 14 residues. Trimming removed 4 bases at V and 2 bases at J, with 12 bases between. CDR1 is LGHNA and CDR2 is YNFKEQ in the germline V gene. The CDR3 DNA reads as TGTGCCAGCAGCCCAGAAGGGGTACCCTACGAGCAGTACTTC. It yields the protein CASSPEGVPYEQYF.

The J gene is TRBJ1-5, the V gene TRBV27, with D tentatively TRBD1 (6 bases). Trimming removed 5 bases from V and 4 bases from J, with 12 bases in between. This CDR3 spans 14 amino acids. The germline V gene encodes CDR1 MNHEY and CDR2 SMNVEV (reference sequence). CDR3 region: CASSDGQPNQPQHF. The CDR3 nucleotides are TGTGCCAGCAGTGACGGACAGCCTAATCAGCCCCAGCATTTT.

This clonotype was picked up a small number of times. V is TRBV7-8 and J is TRBJ1-1; no clear D gene. The V gene lost 3 bases and the J gene lost 1 base, with 12 bases spanning the gap. This CDR3 region has 15 residues. Germline CDR1 SGHVS, CDR2 FQNEAQ. This CDR3 reads CASSFSALANTEAFF. In DNA form, the CDR3 reads TGTGCCAGCAGCTTTTCGGCCCTAGCGAACACTGAAGCTTTCTTT.

There are many counts of this clonotype. The J gene is TRBJ2-5, the V gene TRBV5-1, with D hard to call. V lost 3 bases, J lost 2 bases, and 5 bases lay in between. Germline CDR1 SGHRS, CDR2 YFSETQ. The CDR3 is made up of 12 amino acids. The CDR3 loop is CASSWDQETQYF. The CDR3 bases are TGCGCCAGCAGCTGGGATCAAGAGACCCAGTACTTC. Drawing the rest from reference TRBV5-1 and TRBJ2-5, the complete variable domain is KAGVTQTPRYLIKTRGQQVTLSCSPISGHRSVSWYQQTPGQGLQFLFEYFSETQRNKGNFPGRFSGRQFSNSRSEMNVSTLELGDSALYLCASSWDQETQYFGPGTRLLVL.

The chain couples TRBV7-3 to TRBJ2-2; no firm D call. This CDR3 has 14 amino acids. Germline V gene data show CDR1 as SGHTA and CDR2 as FQGTGA. Trimming shortened V by 4 bases and J by 6 bases, and 12 bases separated the two germline ends. CDR3 in DNA: TGTGCCAGCAGCTCACGGGTTGATGCCGGGGAGCTGTTTTTT. It yields the protein CASSSRVDAGELFF.

This clonotype has only a few counts. This chain links TRBV10-3 with TRBJ2-2; D ambiguous. Per germline, CDR1 ENHRY and CDR2 SYGVKD. The CDR3 length is 17 residues. V was pared by 5 bases and J by 0 bases, with 16 bases between. CDR3 in DNA: TGTGCCATCAGTATGCAACTAATACACGCGAACACCGGGGAGCTGTTTTTT. Translating gives CAISMQLIHANTGELFF.

Written as DNA, the CDR3 is TGTGCCAGCAGTTTCCCATCCGGGACAGGGGGTTCCTACGAGCAGTACTTC. It encodes CASSFPSGTGGSYEQYF. The gene calls are TRBV6-6 and TRBJ2-7, with 11 bases matching TRBD1. Germline-derived CDR1 and CDR2 are MNHNY and SVGAGI (reference sequence). The J segment lost 1 base and the V segment lost 4 bases, leaving 9 bases of the junction unmatched. The CDR3 sequence is 17 residues long.

This chain links TRBV10-3 with TRBJ1-2, with 7 nucleotides matching TRBD1. From germline, CDR1 is ENHRY and CDR2 SYGVKD. V shed 8 bases, J shed 2 bases, and the junction held 8 bases outside the gene matches. The CDR3 has 14 residues. The CDR3 protein is CAIFQGEHNYGYTF. The CDR3 nucleotides are TGTGCCATCTTTCAGGGGGAACACAACTATGGCTACACCTTC.

This clonotype was counted between two and nine times. V gene TRBV5-1 combines with J gene TRBJ1-6; no reliable D call. Germline loops: CDR1 SGHRS, CDR2 YFSETQ. V lost 0 bases and J 7 bases, leaving 11 bases between the germline ends. The CDR3 loop spans 15 amino acids. Here the CDR3 reads CASSLAWGANSPLHF. Written as DNA, the CDR3 is TGCGCCAGCAGCTTGGCCTGGGGAGCCAATTCACCCCTCCACTTT.

DNA for the CDR3: TGTGCCAGCAGCCTTACAGGGGGCCGAGAGACCCAGTACTTC. Translating gives CASSLTGGRETQYF. The V and J genes are TRBV7-9 and TRBJ2-5; 9 bases line up with TRBD1. V lost 5 bases to trimming and J lost 4 bases; unmatched junction nucleotides: 5. The CDR3 runs 14 residues. In germline, CDR1 is SEHNR, CDR2 FQNEAQ (reference sequence).

V usage is TRBV6-5 and J usage is TRBJ2-2; TRBD2 matches at 7 bases. The length of the CDR3 is 16 residues. The junction had 7 bases not matched to a gene; V was cut back by 1 base and J by 5 bases. The germline V gene encodes CDR1 MNHEY and CDR2 SVGAGI. In DNA form, the CDR3 reads TGTGCCAGCAGTTACTATCCGGGGGGACCAACCGGGGAGCTGTTTTTT. Protein sequence: CASSYYPGGPTGELFF.